This T cell receptor (beta chain) derives from a study of human T cells and chemical hapten exposure. Across the whole study: It was small differences in pooled library volume that mainly caused per-sample TCR yields to vary.

The CDR3 consists of 13 residues. The ends were cut back, 3 bases at V and 1 base at J, with 6 bases in the middle. Germline CDR1 reads SNHLY; CDR2 reads FYNNEI. Study-level results: There was alopecia in the donors, so their immune response may differ from that of healthy people.

Time point in this sample: pre-sensitization, week 0. Treatment denoted: therapeutic diphenylcyclopropenone sensitization with weekly scalp DPC. Each patch test followed a blood draw. This clonotype was observed a handful of times. The antigen remains undetermined. Each CDR3 protein is one row after TCRdb ran MiXCR on the RACE reads. The sample has about 180,000 distinct CDR3 sequences, around 30% seen once. The TCR sequence derives from a woman under 40 with alopecia areata. Some clones in this sample may be carry-over from other donors' samples. This rearrangement joins TRBV2 to TRBJ2-5; D not resolved. The sample here was whole blood, taken in connection with sensitization to the hapten diphenylcyclopropenone (DPC). CDR3 protein: CASSDGVQETQYF. CDR3 nucleotide sequence: TGTGCCAGCAGTGATGGTGTCCAAGAGACCCAGTACTTC.